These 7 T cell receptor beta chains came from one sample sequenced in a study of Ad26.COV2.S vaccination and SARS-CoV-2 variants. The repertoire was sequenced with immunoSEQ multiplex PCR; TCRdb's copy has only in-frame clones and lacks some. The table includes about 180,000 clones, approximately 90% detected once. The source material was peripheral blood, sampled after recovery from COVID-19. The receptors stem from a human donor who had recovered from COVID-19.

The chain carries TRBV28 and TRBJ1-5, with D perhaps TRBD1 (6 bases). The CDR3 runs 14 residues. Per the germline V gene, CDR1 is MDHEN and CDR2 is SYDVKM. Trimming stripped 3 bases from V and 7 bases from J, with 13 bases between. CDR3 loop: CASSLGAGGQPQHF. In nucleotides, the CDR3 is TGTGCCAGCAGTTTGGGGGCGGGCGGACAGCCCCAGCATTTT.

CDR3 residues: CATSDPRAGDTQYF. The CDR3 DNA is TGTGCCACCAGTGATCCCAGGGCGGGAGATACGCAGTATTTT. V and J are TRBV24-1 and TRBJ2-3; perhaps D is TRBD1 or TRBD2 (5 bases each). The CDR3 loop spans 14 amino acids. V lost 3 bases to trimming and J lost 5 bases, with 11 bases between them. The germline V gene encodes CDR1 KGHDR and CDR2 SFDVKD.

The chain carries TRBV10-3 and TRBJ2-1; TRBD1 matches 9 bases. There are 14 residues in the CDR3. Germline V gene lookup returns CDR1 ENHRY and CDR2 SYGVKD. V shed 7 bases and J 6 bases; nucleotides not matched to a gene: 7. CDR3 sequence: CAINDRGSSNEQFF. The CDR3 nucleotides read TGTGCCATCAACGACAGGGGGTCGAGCAATGAGCAGTTCTTC.

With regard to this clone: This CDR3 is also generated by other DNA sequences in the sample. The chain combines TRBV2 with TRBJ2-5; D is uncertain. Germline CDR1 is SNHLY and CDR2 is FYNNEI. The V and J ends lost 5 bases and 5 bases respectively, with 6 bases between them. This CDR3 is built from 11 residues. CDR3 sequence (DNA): TGTGCCAGCAGTTTACAGGAGACCCAGTACTTC. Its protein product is CASSLQETQYF.

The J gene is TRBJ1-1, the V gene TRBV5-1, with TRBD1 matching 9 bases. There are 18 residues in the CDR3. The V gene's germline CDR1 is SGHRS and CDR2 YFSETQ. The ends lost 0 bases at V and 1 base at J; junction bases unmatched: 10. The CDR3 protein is CASSLATGGGGKNTEAFF. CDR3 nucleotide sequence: TGCGCCAGCAGCTTGGCAACAGGGGGCGGTGGGAAGAACACTGAAGCTTTCTTT.

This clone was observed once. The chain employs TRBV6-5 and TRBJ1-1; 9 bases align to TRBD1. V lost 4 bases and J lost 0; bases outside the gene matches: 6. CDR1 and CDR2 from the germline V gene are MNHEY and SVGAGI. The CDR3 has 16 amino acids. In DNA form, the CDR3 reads TGTGCCAGCAGTTCGGGACAGGGACCCATGAACACTGAAGCTTTCTTT. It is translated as CASSSGQGPMNTEAFF.

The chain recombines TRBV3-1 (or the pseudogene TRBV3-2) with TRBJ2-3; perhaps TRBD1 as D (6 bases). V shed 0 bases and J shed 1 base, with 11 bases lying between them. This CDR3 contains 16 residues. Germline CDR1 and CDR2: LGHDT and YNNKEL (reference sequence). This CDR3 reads CASSQDGGAGTDTQYF. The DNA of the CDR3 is TGTGCCAGCAGCCAAGATGGGGGCGCGGGCACAGATACGCAGTATTTT.